This T cell receptor (beta chain) was sequenced during a study of neoadjuvant anti-PD-1 for oral cavity cancer. Data came from immunoSEQ multiplex PCR; TCRdb stores just in-frame clones and leaves some out. The sample has over 80,000 clones; approximately 80% are singletons. The CDR3 runs 14 residues. The germline CDR1 and CDR2 sequences are LNHDA and SQIVND (reference sequence). The V gene end was trimmed by 7 bases and the J gene end by 6 bases; junction bases not matched to a gene: 7. The chain employs TRBV19 and TRBJ2-1, with TRBD2 identical over 9 bases. This receptor was obtained from a person aged 35-79 years with oral cavity squamous cell carcinoma. The sample was PBMCs, taken before nivolumab (anti-PD-1) treatment. CDR3 nucleotides: TGTGCCAGTAAAATAGCGGGAGCCAGCAATGAGCAGTTCTTC. This translates into CASKIAGASNEQFF.